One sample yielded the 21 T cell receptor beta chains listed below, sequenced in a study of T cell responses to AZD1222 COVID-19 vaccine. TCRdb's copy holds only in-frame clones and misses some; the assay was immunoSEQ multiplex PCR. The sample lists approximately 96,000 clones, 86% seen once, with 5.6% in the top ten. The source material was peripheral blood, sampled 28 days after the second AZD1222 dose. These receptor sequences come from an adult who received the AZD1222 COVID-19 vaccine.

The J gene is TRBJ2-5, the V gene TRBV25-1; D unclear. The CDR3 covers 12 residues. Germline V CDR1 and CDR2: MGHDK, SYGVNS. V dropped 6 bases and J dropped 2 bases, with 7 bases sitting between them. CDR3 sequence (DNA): TGTGCCAGCAGATCAGAGCAAGAGACCCAGTACTTC. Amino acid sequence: CASRSEQETQYF. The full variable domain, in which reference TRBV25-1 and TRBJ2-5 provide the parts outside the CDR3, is EADIYQTPRYLVIGTGKKITLECSQTMGHDKMYWYQQDPGMELHLIHYSYGVNSTEKGDLSSESTVSRIRTEHFPLTLESARPSHTSQYLCASRSEQETQYFGPGTRLLVL.

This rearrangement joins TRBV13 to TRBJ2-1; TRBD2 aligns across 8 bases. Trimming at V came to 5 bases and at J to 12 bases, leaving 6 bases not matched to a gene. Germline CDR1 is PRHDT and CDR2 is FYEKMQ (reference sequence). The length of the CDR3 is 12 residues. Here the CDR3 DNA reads TGTGCCAGCAGCCAACTAGCGGCTGGGCAGTTCTTC. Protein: CASSQLAAGQFF.

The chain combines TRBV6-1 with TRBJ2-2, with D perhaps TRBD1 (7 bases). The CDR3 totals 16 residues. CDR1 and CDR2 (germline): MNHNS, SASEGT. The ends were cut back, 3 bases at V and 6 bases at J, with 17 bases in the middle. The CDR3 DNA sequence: TGTGCCAGCAGTGATTGGTTGTCAGGGGGGTCCGGGGAGCTGTTTTTT. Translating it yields CASSDWLSGGSGELFF.

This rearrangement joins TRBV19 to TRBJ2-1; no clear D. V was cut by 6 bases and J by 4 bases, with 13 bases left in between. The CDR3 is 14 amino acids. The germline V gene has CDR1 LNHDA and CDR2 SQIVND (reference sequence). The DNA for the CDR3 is TGTGCCAGTAGGTGGGGTGGGGTATACAATGAGCAGTTCTTC. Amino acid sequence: CASRWGGVYNEQFF.

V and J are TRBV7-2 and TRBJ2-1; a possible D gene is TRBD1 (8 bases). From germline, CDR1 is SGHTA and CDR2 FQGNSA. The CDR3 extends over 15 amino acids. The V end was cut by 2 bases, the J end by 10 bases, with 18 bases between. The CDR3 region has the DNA TGTGCCAGCAGCTTAATACAGGGGGAGGGTTTGGAGCAGTTCTTC. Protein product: CASSLIQGEGLEQFF. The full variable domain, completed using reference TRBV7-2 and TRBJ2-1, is GAGVSQSPSNKVTEKGKDVELRCDPISGHTALYWYRQSLGQGLEFLIYFQGNSAPDKSGLPSDRFSAERTGGSVSTLTIQRTQQEDSAVYLCASSLIQGEGLEQFFGPGTRLTVL.

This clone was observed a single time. Here the CDR3 DNA reads TGTGCCAGCAGCCATTGGAGGGCCGCGGGCACTGAAGCTTTCTTT. Translation: CASSHWRAAGTEAFF. The rearrangement links TRBV3-1 (or the pseudogene TRBV3-2) to TRBJ1-1; D gene uncertain. The length of the CDR3 is 15 residues. Germline CDR1 reads LGHDT; CDR2 reads YNNKEL (reference sequence). The V end lost 3 bases, the J end lost 4 bases, and 15 bases lay between the germline ends.

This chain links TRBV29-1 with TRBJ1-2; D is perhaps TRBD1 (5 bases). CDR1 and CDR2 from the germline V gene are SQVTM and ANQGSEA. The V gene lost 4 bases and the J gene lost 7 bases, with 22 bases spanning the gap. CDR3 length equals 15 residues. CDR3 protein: CSVGDQWGGIAGYTF. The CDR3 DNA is TGCAGCGTTGGGGATCAGTGGGGCGGGATTGCTGGCTACACCTTC.

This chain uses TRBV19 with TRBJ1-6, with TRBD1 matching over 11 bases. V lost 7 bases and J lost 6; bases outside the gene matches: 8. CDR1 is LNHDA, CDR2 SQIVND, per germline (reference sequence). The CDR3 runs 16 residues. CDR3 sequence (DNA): TGTGCCAGTACCACGTCGGGGACAGGGGGTAATTCACCCCTCCACTTT. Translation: CASTTSGTGGNSPLHF.

The CDR3 region is CASSRTDGGFNSYNEQFF. In nucleotides, the CDR3 is TGTGCCAGCAGCCGCACCGACGGGGGGTTCAATTCCTACAATGAGCAGTTCTTC. This chain connects TRBV4-2 to TRBJ2-1; 7 nucleotides match TRBD2. The length of the CDR3 is 18 residues. From germline, CDR1 is LGHNA and CDR2 YNFKEQ. V trimming: 4 bases; J trimming: 1 base; junction bases outside the gene matches: 13.

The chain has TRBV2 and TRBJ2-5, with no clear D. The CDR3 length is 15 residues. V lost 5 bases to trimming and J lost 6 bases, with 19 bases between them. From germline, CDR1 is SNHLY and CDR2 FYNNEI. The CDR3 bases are TGTGCCAGCAGTTCCCGCAGGCAAGGGTGGAAGACCCAGTACTTC. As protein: CASSSRRQGWKTQYF.

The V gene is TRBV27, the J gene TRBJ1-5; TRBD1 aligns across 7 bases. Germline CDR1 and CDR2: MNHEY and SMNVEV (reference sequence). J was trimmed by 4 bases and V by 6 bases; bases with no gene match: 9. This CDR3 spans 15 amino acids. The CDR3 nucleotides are TGTGCCAGCAGACGAAGAGGGGGCACGAATCAGCCCCAGCATTTT. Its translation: CASRRRGGTNQPQHF.

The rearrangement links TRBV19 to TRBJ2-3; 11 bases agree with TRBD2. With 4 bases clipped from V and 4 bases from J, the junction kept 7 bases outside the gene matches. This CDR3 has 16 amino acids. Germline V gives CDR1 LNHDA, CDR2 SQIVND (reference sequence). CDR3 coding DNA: TGTGCCAGTAGTAGAACTAGCGGGAGAGGATCAGATACGCAGTATTTT. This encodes CASSRTSGRGSDTQYF.

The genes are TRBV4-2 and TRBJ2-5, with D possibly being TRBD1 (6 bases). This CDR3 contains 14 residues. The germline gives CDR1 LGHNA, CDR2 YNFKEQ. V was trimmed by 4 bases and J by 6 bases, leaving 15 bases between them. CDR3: CASSLFGGGQTQYF. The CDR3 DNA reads TGTGCCAGCAGCCTGTTTGGGGGCGGACAGACCCAGTACTTC.

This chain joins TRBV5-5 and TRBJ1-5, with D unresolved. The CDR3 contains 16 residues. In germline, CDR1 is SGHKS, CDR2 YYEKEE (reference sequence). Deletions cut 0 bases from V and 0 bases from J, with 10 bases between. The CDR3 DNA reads TGTGCCAGCAGCTTGGGCAGGAGCTATAGCAATCAGCCCCAGCATTTT. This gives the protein CASSLGRSYSNQPQHF.

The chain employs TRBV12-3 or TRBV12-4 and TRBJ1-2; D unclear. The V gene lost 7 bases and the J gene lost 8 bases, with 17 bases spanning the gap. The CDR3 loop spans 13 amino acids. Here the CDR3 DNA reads TGTGCCAGCACCGAGACGGCCTTTGGAGGCTACACCTTC. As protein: CASTETAFGGYTF.

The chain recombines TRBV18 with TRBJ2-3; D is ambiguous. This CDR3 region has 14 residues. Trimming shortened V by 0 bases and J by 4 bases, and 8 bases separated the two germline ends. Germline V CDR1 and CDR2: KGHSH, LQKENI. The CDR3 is CASSPPKAADTQYF. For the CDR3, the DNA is TGTGCCAGCTCACCACCGAAGGCGGCAGATACGCAGTATTTT.

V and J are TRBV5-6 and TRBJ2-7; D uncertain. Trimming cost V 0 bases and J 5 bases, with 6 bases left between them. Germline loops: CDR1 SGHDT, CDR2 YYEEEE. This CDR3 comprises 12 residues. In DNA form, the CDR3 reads TGTGCCAGCAGCTTGGCACTCCACGAGCAGTACTTC. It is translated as CASSLALHEQYF.

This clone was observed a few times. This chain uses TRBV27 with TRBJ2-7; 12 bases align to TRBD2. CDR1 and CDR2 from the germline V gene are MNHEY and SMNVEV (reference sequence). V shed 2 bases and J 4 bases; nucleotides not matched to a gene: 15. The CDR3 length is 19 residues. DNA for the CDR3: TGTGCCAGCAGTTTAAGGCGAGTATTGACTAGCGGGAGAAGTTACGAGCAGTACTTC. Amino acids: CASSLRRVLTSGRSYEQYF.

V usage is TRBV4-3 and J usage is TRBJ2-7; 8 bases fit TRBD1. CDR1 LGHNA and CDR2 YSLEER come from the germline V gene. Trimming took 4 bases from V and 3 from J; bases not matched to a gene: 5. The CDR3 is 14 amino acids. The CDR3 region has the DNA TGCGCCAGCAGCCGCTCGACAGGGGTCTACGAGCAGTACTTC. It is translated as CASSRSTGVYEQYF.

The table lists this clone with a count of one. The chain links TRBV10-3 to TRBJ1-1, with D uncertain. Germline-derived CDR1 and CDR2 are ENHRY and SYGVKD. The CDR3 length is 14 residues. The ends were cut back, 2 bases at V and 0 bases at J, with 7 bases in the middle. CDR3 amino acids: CAISEENMNTEAFF. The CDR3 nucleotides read TGTGCCATCAGTGAGGAGAACATGAACACTGAAGCTTTCTTT.

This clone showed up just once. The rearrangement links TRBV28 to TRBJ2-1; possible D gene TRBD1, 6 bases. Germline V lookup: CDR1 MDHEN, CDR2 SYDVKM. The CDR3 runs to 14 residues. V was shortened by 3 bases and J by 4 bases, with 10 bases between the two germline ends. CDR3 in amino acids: CASSFLTGYNEQFF. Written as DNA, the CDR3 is TGTGCCAGCAGTTTCCTGACAGGATACAATGAGCAGTTCTTC.